The 17 T cell receptor beta chains given below trace back to one sample, sequenced in a study of blood T cells in healthy people across ages. Through a sample-barcoded 5' primer and a J-beta primer mix, a second PCR was run for 7 to 11 cycles. TCRdb called the 5' RACE reads again in MiXCR, with one record for every CDR3 protein. The sample lists 650,000 to 1,000,000 distinct CDR3 sequences, about 46% occurring once. The specimen sequenced was blood. These receptors originate from a man at least 80 years old in good health.

As for this clonotype: An end of the junction differs from the germline gene, which may be a read error. The V call is TRBV28, the J call TRBJ2-3, with 9 bases that match TRBD2. This CDR3 has 16 amino acids. The germline gives CDR1 MDHEN, CDR2 SYDVKM. The CDR3 DNA sequence: TGTGCCATCAGTTCTCTGGCGGGAGGGAGCACAGATACGCAGTATTTT. The encoded protein is CAISSLAGGSTDTQYF.

This clonotype was seen repeatedly, ten times or more. The rearrangement uses TRBV5-1 and TRBJ2-1, with TRBD2 matching 10 bases. Germline CDR1 and CDR2: SGHRS and YFSETQ. The CDR3 extends over 16 amino acids. Trimming removed 0 bases from V and 7 bases from J; junction bases left unmatched: 7. The CDR3 spells CASSLAGLAGVNEQFF. The CDR3, as DNA: TGCGCCAGCAGCTTGGCGGGGCTAGCGGGAGTTAATGAGCAGTTCTTC.

This clonotype has a handful of counts. The chain has TRBV20-1 and TRBJ2-5; no clear D. CDR1 is DFQATT and CDR2 is SNEGSKA in the germline V gene (reference sequence). The V gene lost 6 bases and the J gene lost 2 bases, with 10 bases spanning the gap. This CDR3 is built from 12 residues. The CDR3 DNA reads TGCAGTGCCGAGACATTTCAAGAGACCCAGTACTTC. Its translation: CSAETFQETQYF.

As to this clonotype: At one boundary the junction diverges from the germline segment, which might be a read error. CDR3 DNA: TGTGTCAGCAAGACCGGGACAGGGGGGGACGAGCAGTACTTC. Protein product: CVSKTGTGGDEQYF. V usage is TRBV28 and J usage is TRBJ2-4, with 11 bases aligning to TRBD1. The J call may be faulty, since TRBJ2-7 better matches the DNA end. Germline V gene sequence: CDR1 MDHEN, CDR2 SYDVKM. The CDR3 extends over 14 amino acids.

The chain joins TRBV7-2 to TRBJ1-1; D is ambiguous. Trimming stripped 1 base from V and 5 bases from J, with 17 bases between. The CDR3 totals 16 residues. Per germline, CDR1 SGHTA and CDR2 FQGNSA. CDR3 loop: CASSLGWQTLRTEAFF. The CDR3 region has the DNA TGTGCCAGCAGCTTAGGTTGGCAGACACTGAGGACTGAAGCTTTCTTT.

The chain recombines TRBV5-1 with TRBJ2-3; no clear D. Germline CDR1 is SGHRS and CDR2 is YFSETQ. V lost 4 bases and J lost 0, with 15 bases in between. The CDR3 extends over 16 amino acids. DNA for the CDR3: TGCGCCAGCAGCCTGTCAACACCTTCTAGCACAGATACGCAGTATTTT. Translation: CASSLSTPSSTDTQYF.

The chain joins TRBV4-2 to TRBJ2-1, with D perhaps given as TRBD1 or TRBD2 (6 bases each). Germline V gives CDR1 LGHNA, CDR2 YNFKEQ. The CDR3 sequence is 12 residues long. V was trimmed by 5 bases and J by 13 bases, leaving 15 bases between them. The CDR3 sequence: CASSNLGGSQFF. Written as DNA, the CDR3 is TGTGCCAGCAGCAACCTAGGGGGGAGTCAGTTCTTC.

About this clonotype: This may stem from a read error, because a much larger clone lies one nucleotide away. The rearrangement links TRBV7-9 to TRBJ2-4, with D possibly being TRBD2 (5 bases). The CDR3 has 12 amino acids. Per the germline V gene, CDR1 is SEHNR and CDR2 is FQNEAQ (reference sequence). V shed 4 bases and J shed 13 bases, with 14 bases lying between them. CDR3 nucleotides: TGTGCCAGCAGCTGGCAAGACTACGTGCAGTACTTC. As protein: CASSWQDYVQYF.

This clonotype showed up many times. The chain uses TRBV20-1 and TRBJ2-3; TRBD2 matches at 12 bases. Germline V CDR1 and CDR2: DFQATT, SNEGSKA (reference sequence). The J segment lost 2 bases and the V segment lost 2 bases, leaving 5 bases of the junction unmatched. The CDR3 covers 16 residues. CDR3 amino acids: CSARLGLAGYTDTQYF. CDR3 in DNA: TGCAGTGCTAGACTTGGACTAGCGGGATACACAGATACGCAGTATTTT.

The rearrangement uses TRBV7-2 and TRBJ2-1, with 10 nucleotides matching TRBD2. The ends lost 5 bases at V and 0 bases at J; junction bases unmatched: 7. CDR1 and CDR2 from the germline V gene are SGHTA and FQGNSA. This CDR3 is built from 17 residues. The CDR3: CASSAIAGGSSYNEQFF. CDR3 in DNA: TGTGCCAGCAGCGCTATAGCGGGGGGAAGCTCCTACAATGAGCAGTTCTTC.

This clonotype appeared a few times. Here the CDR3 reads CASSLSNRGYTF. The CDR3 coding sequence is TGTGCCAGCAGCTTATCTAATCGTGGCTACACCTTC. The gene calls are TRBV7-2 and TRBJ1-2; D gene uncertain. V was pared by 2 bases and J by 7 bases, with 8 bases between. This CDR3 contains 12 residues. Germline V gene data show CDR1 as SGHTA and CDR2 as FQGNSA.

J is TRBJ2-1 and V is TRBV29-1; D gene unclear. Trimming removed 2 bases at V and 6 bases at J, with 5 bases between. Per the germline V gene, CDR1 is SQVTM and CDR2 is ANQGSEA. This CDR3 is 11 amino acids long. For the CDR3, the DNA is TGCAGCGTTGAAACTATCAATGAGCAGTTCTTC. As protein: CSVETINEQFF.

The sample holds many counts of this clonotype. J is TRBJ2-5 and V is TRBV27, with 13 bases aligning to TRBD2. After removal of 2 bases from V and 5 bases from J, the junction contained 2 bases not matched to a gene. In germline, CDR1 is MNHEY, CDR2 SMNVEV (reference sequence). CDR3 length: 15 amino acids. CDR3 DNA sequence: TGTGCCAGCAGTTTAGGACTAGCGGGAGTGGAGACCCAGTACTTC. Encoded protein: CASSLGLAGVETQYF.

This clonotype has only a few counts. CDR3: CASSDRGGQETQYF. The CDR3, as DNA: TGTGCCAGCAGTGATCGCGGTGGCCAAGAGACCCAGTACTTC. This chain joins TRBV2 and TRBJ2-4; D unclear. The J call is in doubt because the DNA end fits TRBJ2-5 better. This CDR3 comprises 14 residues. Germline CDR1 SNHLY, CDR2 FYNNEI.

The chain has TRBV29-1 and TRBJ2-4; D is possibly TRBD1 or TRBD2 (6 bases each). The end of the DNA fits TRBJ2-5 better, so the J call may be wrong. Germline V lookup: CDR1 SQVTM, CDR2 ANQGSEA. The CDR3 consists of 15 residues. The DNA of the CDR3 is TGCAGCGTTGAAGATCCCAGCCGAGGGGGGGAGACCCAGTACTTC. Translated: CSVEDPSRGGETQYF.

The chain is built from TRBV21-1 and TRBJ1-2; the tabulated D call, TRBD1, remains unverified against the DNA. TRBV21-1 is described as a pseudogene. The CDR3 spans 15 residues. CDR3 sequence: CASSPPLAGSYGYTF. The CDR3 DNA reads as TGTGCCAGCAGCCCCCCGTTGGCAGGATCCTATGGCTACACCTTC.

Many counts were recorded for this clonotype. The rearrangement links TRBV7-9 to TRBJ2-1; 8 bases are shared with TRBD2. The CDR3 is 15 amino acids. Trimming removed 9 bases from V and 6 bases from J; junction bases left unmatched: 13. Looked up from germline, CDR1 is SEHNR and CDR2 is FQNEAQ (reference sequence). CDR3: CASSPREGLGNEQFF. CDR3 DNA: TGTGCCAGTAGTCCACGGGAGGGCCTAGGCAATGAGCAGTTCTTC.